The 25 T cell receptor beta chains given below trace back to one sample, sequenced in a study of blood T cell repertoires in COVID-19. Produced via immunoSEQ multiplex PCR; TCRdb's table is partial and in-frame only. The sample contains more than 15,000 clones, over 80% of which appear only once. The sample taken for sequencing was peripheral blood. The receptor source for this set is a human donor in a cohort sampled during active COVID-19.

The chain couples TRBV15 to TRBJ1-2, with 7 bases that match TRBD1. The CDR3 extends over 15 amino acids. Germline V gene data show CDR1 as LNHNV and CDR2 as YYDKDF (reference sequence). The ends lost 2 bases at V and 6 bases at J; junction bases unmatched: 9. CDR3 in amino acids: CATSRPNPGGNGYTF. The CDR3 region has the DNA TGTGCCACCAGCAGACCGAACCCAGGGGGAAATGGCTACACCTTC.

In its sample, this clone was seen once. This chain links TRBV16 with TRBJ2-5, with D possibly matching TRBD1 (5 bases). CDR3 length equals 16 residues. Germline lookup yields CDR1 KGHSY and CDR2 FQNENV. V was shortened by 0 bases and J by 4 bases, with 15 bases between the two germline ends. CDR3 region: CASSQSSGRVRETQYF. CDR3 bases: TGTGCCAGCAGCCAATCTTCCGGCAGGGTAAGAGAGACCCAGTACTTC.

Of note for this clone: This CDR3 is also generated by other DNA sequences in the sample. This chain uses TRBV19 with TRBJ2-7; 8 bases match TRBD1. Germline V gives CDR1 LNHDA, CDR2 SQIVND (reference sequence). The CDR3 runs 14 residues. V lost 6 bases to trimming and J lost 4 bases; unmatched junction nucleotides: 8. The CDR3 nucleotides read TGTGCCAGTAGAGCCGGACAGGGCCCTTACGAGCAGTACTTC. Translated: CASRAGQGPYEQYF.

V and J are TRBV5-1 and TRBJ1-3, with D unresolved. The CDR3 is 16 residues long. Germline V CDR1 and CDR2: SGHRS, YFSETQ. V was shortened by 4 bases and J by 0 bases, with 14 bases between the two germline ends. The CDR3 DNA is TGCGCCAGCAGCCAATCGAGCCTGCTCTCTGGAAACACCATATATTTT. This sequence encodes CASSQSSLLSGNTIYF.

The chain couples TRBV11-2 to TRBJ2-7; 8 nucleotides agree with TRBD1. The junction had 6 bases not matched to a gene; V was cut back by 8 bases and J by 3 bases. Germline-derived CDR1 and CDR2 are SGHAT and FQNNGV. The CDR3 covers 13 residues. CDR3 in DNA: TGTGCCAGCGGGGGGACAGGTGGCTACGAGCAGTACTTC. It specifies CASGGTGGYEQYF.

The J gene is TRBJ1-2, the V gene TRBV12-3 or TRBV12-4; no clear D gene. With 7 bases removed from V and 3 bases from J, the gap between germline ends came to 12 bases. The CDR3 consists of 13 residues. In DNA, the CDR3 is TGTGCCAGCACTCGTCGCGCCTACTATGGCTACACCTTC. It encodes CASTRRAYYGYTF.

The chain uses TRBV7-6 and TRBJ2-7; 9 bases fit TRBD2. The CDR3 runs to 15 residues. Germline V CDR1 and CDR2: SGHVS, FNYEAQ. Unmatched junction bases numbered 6, after V lost 3 bases and J lost 3 bases. The CDR3 bases are TGTGCCAGCAGCTTGGGGACTAGCTCGAACTACGAGCAGTACTTC. This codes for CASSLGTSSNYEQYF.

The rearrangement joins TRBV4-1 to TRBJ2-1; 8 nucleotides match TRBD2. CDR3 length: 14 residues. Trimming took 4 bases from V and 15 from J; bases not matched to a gene: 14. Germline CDR1 reads MGHRA; CDR2 reads YSYEKL. The CDR3 here is CASSPDLTSVQRFF. The CDR3 nucleotides read TGCGCCAGCAGCCCCGATTTGACTAGCGTCCAGCGGTTCTTC.

V and J are TRBV14 and TRBJ2-7; D perhaps matches TRBD2 (6 bases). This CDR3 is 16 amino acids long. Germline V gene data show CDR1 as SGHDN and CDR2 as FVKESK. V lost 0 bases, J lost 4 bases, and 16 bases lay in between. CDR3 sequence: CASSQDRAGRGYEQYF. CDR3 bases: TGTGCCAGCAGCCAAGATCGCGCGGGAAGGGGATACGAGCAGTACTTC.

The V and J genes are TRBV19 and TRBJ2-6; no clear D. V lost 5 bases to trimming and J lost 4 bases, with 12 bases between them. This CDR3 contains 15 residues. Germline lookup yields CDR1 LNHDA and CDR2 SQIVND (reference sequence). The chain's CDR3 is CASSLSTTGANVLTF. Written as DNA, the CDR3 is TGTGCCAGTAGTCTAAGCACCACCGGGGCCAACGTCCTGACTTTC.

The chain combines TRBV18 with TRBJ1-2; TRBD1 aligns across 7 bases. Trimming took 5 bases from V and 5 from J; bases not matched to a gene: 5. Germline V gene lookup returns CDR1 KGHSH and CDR2 LQKENI. The CDR3 extends over 13 amino acids. CDR3 loop: CASSSEQGYGYTF. In DNA, the CDR3 is TGTGCCAGCTCATCCGAACAGGGGTATGGCTACACCTTC.

The chain carries TRBV6-2 or TRBV6-3 and TRBJ2-3, with D unclear. The CDR3 is 18 residues long. V lost 3 bases and J lost 3, with 22 bases in between. Germline values: CDR1 MNHEY, CDR2 SVGEGT. This CDR3 is CASSYTFPTSRRTDTQYF. For the CDR3, the DNA is TGTGCCAGCAGTTATACTTTCCCGACGTCGCGGCGAACAGATACGCAGTATTTT.

The chain is built from TRBV2 and TRBJ2-7; D perhaps matches TRBD2 (6 bases). The ends were cut back, 7 bases at V and 3 bases at J, with 16 bases in the middle. The CDR3 sequence is 14 residues long. Per germline, CDR1 SNHLY and CDR2 FYNNEI. CDR3 DNA sequence: TGTGCCAGCACATCAGGGCGGGGCCTCTACGAGCAGTACTTC. Amino acid sequence: CASTSGRGLYEQYF.

This clone was observed a single time. This chain connects TRBV7-9 to TRBJ2-3, with D tentatively TRBD2 (5 bases). CDR3 size: 16 residues. The germline gives CDR1 SEHNR, CDR2 FQNEAQ (reference sequence). The V and J ends lost 1 base and 6 bases respectively, with 17 bases between them. CDR3 in amino acids: CASSLERGTGVDTQYF. The CDR3 nucleotides are TGTGCCAGCAGCTTAGAACGGGGAACCGGGGTGGATACGCAGTATTTT.

The chain uses TRBV12-3 or TRBV12-4 and TRBJ1-5, with a weak D call TRBD1 (6 bases). The CDR3 consists of 13 residues. The V end lost 3 bases, the J end lost 9 bases, and 12 bases lay between the germline ends. This chain's CDR3 is CASSFAGEWPQHF. CDR3 nucleotide sequence: TGTGCCAGCAGTTTTGCAGGGGAATGGCCCCAGCATTTT.

The gene calls are TRBV12-3 or TRBV12-4 and TRBJ1-5, with D unclear. The CDR3 contains 13 residues. V was clipped by 3 bases and J by 4 bases, with 7 bases between them. CDR3 nucleotide sequence: TGTGCCAGCAGTTTCCTTACAAATCAGCCCCAGCATTTT. Translated: CASSFLTNQPQHF.

The chain combines TRBV28 with TRBJ2-7; 9 positions match TRBD1. After removal of 5 bases from V and 6 bases from J, the junction contained 11 bases not matched to a gene. The CDR3 is 15 residues long. The germline V gene encodes CDR1 MDHEN and CDR2 SYDVKM. CDR3 bases: TGTGCCAGCAGTGTCCCGGGACAGGGACGAAGCGAGCAGTACTTC. As protein: CASSVPGQGRSEQYF.

V is TRBV6-1 and J is TRBJ2-5; D gene unclear. Per germline, CDR1 MNHNS and CDR2 SASEGT. Trimming shortened V by 2 bases and J by 2 bases, and 9 bases separated the two germline ends. CDR3 length: 14 amino acids. CDR3 sequence (DNA): TGTGCCAGCAGTGAAACCCCGAGGCAAGAGACCCAGTACTTC. It translates to CASSETPRQETQYF.

CDR3 DNA: TGTGCCAGTGTAGCGGGAACGAACACCGGGGAGCTGTTTTTT. This gives the protein CASVAGTNTGELFF. This chain joins TRBV13 and TRBJ2-2, with TRBD2 matching over 8 bases. The CDR3 extends over 14 amino acids. Germline trimming cut 9 bases from V and 0 bases from J; bases unmatched to any gene: 3. CDR1 PRHDT and CDR2 FYEKMQ come from the germline V gene (reference sequence).

The V call is TRBV18, the J call TRBJ2-1; 8 nucleotides align to TRBD2. Looked up from germline, CDR1 is KGHSH and CDR2 is LQKENI. V trimming: 4 bases; J trimming: 0 bases; junction bases outside the gene matches: 2. CDR3 length: 15 residues. The CDR3 protein is CASSRTSGSYNEQFF. CDR3 DNA sequence: TGTGCCAGCTCACGAACTAGCGGCTCCTACAATGAGCAGTTCTTC.

A single count supports this clone. V usage is TRBV19 and J usage is TRBJ2-5; 9 bases match TRBD1. The CDR3 extends over 13 amino acids. Germline V CDR1 and CDR2: LNHDA, SQIVND (reference sequence). V was clipped by 5 bases and J by 5 bases; unmatched bases: 3. CDR3 sequence reads: CASSVQGAETQYF. CDR3 nucleotides: TGTGCCAGTAGTGTACAGGGGGCGGAGACCCAGTACTTC.

V and J are TRBV6-6 and TRBJ1-2, with 7 bases identical to TRBD1. Germline assignment: CDR1 MNHNY and CDR2 SVGAGI (reference sequence). The CDR3 loop spans 13 amino acids. J was trimmed by 3 bases and V by 4 bases; bases with no gene match: 2. The CDR3 nucleotides read TGTGCCAGCAGTTCACAGGGGCACTATGGCTACACCTTC. Protein: CASSSQGHYGYTF.

The table lists this clone with a count of one. This chain links TRBV27 with TRBJ1-1; D perhaps matches TRBD1 (5 bases). The germline V and J ends were trimmed by 0 bases and 6 bases, with 11 bases remaining between them. The germline CDR1 and CDR2 sequences are MNHEY and SMNVEV (reference sequence). This CDR3 comprises 14 residues. CDR3 in amino acids: CASSLSMGPPEAFF. CDR3 in DNA: TGTGCCAGCAGTTTATCTATGGGGCCCCCTGAAGCTTTCTTT.

The chain recombines TRBV27 with TRBJ1-1; D uncertain. Per germline, CDR1 MNHEY and CDR2 SMNVEV (reference sequence). CDR3 length: 14 amino acids. Trimming took off 2 bases at V and 0 bases at J, with 7 bases between the two ends. The CDR3 sequence is CASSLNTMNTEAFF. The DNA of the CDR3 is TGTGCCAGCAGTTTAAACACGATGAACACTGAAGCTTTCTTT.

V is TRBV28 and J is TRBJ1-5; D remains ambiguous. Trimming took off 6 bases at V and 4 bases at J, with 13 bases between the two ends. Germline loops: CDR1 MDHEN, CDR2 SYDVKM. The CDR3 runs 14 residues. The CDR3 sequence: CASSPHAGNQPQHF. The CDR3 nucleotides read TGTGCCAGCAGCCCTCACGCGGGGAATCAGCCCCAGCATTTT.